Detailed here is one T cell receptor beta chain. Its specificity is unknown. Previously published methods and listed TCR primers were used for the bulk TCR libraries. TCRdb analysed the PCR reads with MiXCR anew, one entry per CDR3 protein. The sample holds about 510,000 distinct CDR3 sequences, 25% seen once. Germline CDR1 SGHDT, CDR2 YYEEEE. J was trimmed by 2 bases and V by 3 bases; bases with no gene match: 10. The CDR3 length is 17 residues. This sample is drawn from a study of molecular identifiers for immune sequencing clone quantification. Study details: Five portions were made in replicates from RNA of around 20,000 or 100,000 naive CD8 cells, and four underwent sequencing.

Study outcomes and limitations: Detectable among roughly 920,000 naive cells, according to reports, was Jurkat TCR RNA spiked in from one cell. Beyond 20 RNA copies, clones held over 97% of effector molecules, compared with under 1% in naive cells.

Specimen: naive CD8+ T cells from blood, with Jurkat cell RNA spiked in. Described subset: FACS-sorted CD8+CD4-CCR7+CD45RA+ naive T cells. V is TRBV5-6 and J is TRBJ2-3, with TRBD2 matching over 9 bases. The receptor was isolated from a human donor in good health. Some libraries in this study had Jurkat cell RNA spiked in. The DNA for the CDR3 is TGTGCCAGCAGCTACTCCGGGACTAGCTACCTCACAGATACGCAGTATTTT. It encodes CASSYSGTSYLTDTQYF.